This T cell receptor beta chain was obtained from a study of blood T cell repertoires in COVID-19 (dated by TCRdb to about 2020). Study-level background: The collaborator samples originated in the United States, Italy and Spain and spanned the acute and convalescent phases of COVID-19. The prospective study material was composed of cDNA or gDNA derived from T cells, B-cell-depleted T cells, or PBMCs. The dataset comprised deeply sampled blood TCRbeta repertoires from subjects exposed to, actively infected with, or recovered from COVID-19. The repertoires were released in a freely available public database meant as a resource for research on the immune response to SARS-CoV-2. Samples were obtained from the ongoing ImmuneRACE study (first 160 participants) and from 1,254 subjects provided by 6 global collaborators. A de-identified subject ID, COVID-19 status, age in years and sex were almost always included in the sample metadata. Where available, HLA class I and class II types were taken from metadata supplied by the sample provider and were not determined by assay-based typing. Study-level results and caveats: The amount of clinical and demographic metadata varied by source and participant and was provided uncurated.

To note about this clone: Its cognate antigen has yet to be identified. Base qualities are not recorded, but no much larger clone differs from it by a single base.

The CDR3 starts with the cysteine, ends with the phenylalanine, and has 18 residues. The sequence is cut down to CDR3 DNA, 54 bases in frame from base 1. The CDR1 and CDR2 encoded by the germline V gene (reference sequence) are LNHDA and SQIVND. V and J lose 1 base and 2 bases, and a span of 20 bases separates them. The immunoSEQ Assay, a bias-controlled multiplex PCR, was used to amplify TCRbeta CDR3 regions from genomic DNA. On the study's bioinformatics: The number of nucleated cells in each sample was estimated from the amplification of reference gene primers within the assay. To quantify the absolute abundance of each unique TCRbeta CDR3 rearrangement, sequence reads were collapsed and filtered. For each sample, productive Simpson clonality was calculated by taking the square root of Simpson's diversity index across productive rearrangements. Here the immuneACCESS table is served through TCRdb, limited to in-frame sequences with V and J called. Missing clones are a known gap in these copies; in checked studies unresolved V genes cover under half, and the rest lacks a known reason. That table gives V, J and clone size, and the DNA gave D and trimming. For this sample the table gives more than 200,000 clones, of which approximately 81% were detected only once. The ten most abundant clones make up over 9.5% of the sample.

At one collaborating source in Seattle, patients were enrolled during active infection and were followed longitudinally through the course of disease. Collaborating institutions collected whole blood in K2EDTA tubes following their own protocols. For TCRbeta analysis, collaborator samples were shipped as frozen whole blood, as isolated PBMCs, or as DNA extracted from either sample type. The rearranged chain carries TRBV19 and TRBJ1-1; no confident D gene assignment can be made. The sequenced material came from peripheral blood. This clonotype was obtained from a woman at least 80 years old with COVID-19, enrolled during active disease. The sequence in DNA is TGTGCCAGTAGTATAGGCTCCGGCCGAGCAGAGGTAAACACTGAAGCTTTCTTT. It specifies CASSIGSGRAEVNTEAFF.